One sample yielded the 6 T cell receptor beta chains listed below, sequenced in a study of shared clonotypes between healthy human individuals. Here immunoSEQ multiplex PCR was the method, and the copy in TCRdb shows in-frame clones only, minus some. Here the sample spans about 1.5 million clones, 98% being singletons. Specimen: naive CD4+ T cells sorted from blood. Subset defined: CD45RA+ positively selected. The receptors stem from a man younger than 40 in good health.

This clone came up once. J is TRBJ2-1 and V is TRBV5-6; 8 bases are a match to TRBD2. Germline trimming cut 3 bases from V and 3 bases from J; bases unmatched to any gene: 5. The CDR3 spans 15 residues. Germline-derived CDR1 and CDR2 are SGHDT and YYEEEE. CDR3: CASSSGTRVYNEQFF. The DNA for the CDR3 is TGTGCCAGCAGCTCCGGGACTAGAGTCTACAATGAGCAGTTCTTC.

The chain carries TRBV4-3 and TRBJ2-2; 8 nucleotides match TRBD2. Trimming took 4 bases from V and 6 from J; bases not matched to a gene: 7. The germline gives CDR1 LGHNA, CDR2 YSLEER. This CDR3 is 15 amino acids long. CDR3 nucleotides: TGCGCCAGCAGCCCCCTAGCGGGTGTTTCCGGGGAGCTGTTTTTT. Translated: CASSPLAGVSGELFF.

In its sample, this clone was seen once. The CDR3 sequence is CASSPRVNEKLFF. The CDR3 DNA reads as TGTGCCAGCAGCCCGAGGGTTAATGAAAAACTGTTTTTT. The V and J genes are TRBV6-1 and TRBJ1-4; D gene uncertain. This CDR3 comprises 13 residues. Trimming pared 6 bases from V and 4 bases from J, leaving 9 bases between. In germline, CDR1 is MNHNS, CDR2 SASEGT.

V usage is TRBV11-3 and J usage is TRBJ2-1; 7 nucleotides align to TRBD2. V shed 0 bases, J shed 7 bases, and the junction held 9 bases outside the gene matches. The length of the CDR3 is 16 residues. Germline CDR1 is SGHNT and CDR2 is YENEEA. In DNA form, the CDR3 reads TGTGCCAGCAGCTTAGAGAGGGGCGGGAGTGGAAATGAGCAGTTCTTC. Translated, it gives CASSLERGGSGNEQFF.

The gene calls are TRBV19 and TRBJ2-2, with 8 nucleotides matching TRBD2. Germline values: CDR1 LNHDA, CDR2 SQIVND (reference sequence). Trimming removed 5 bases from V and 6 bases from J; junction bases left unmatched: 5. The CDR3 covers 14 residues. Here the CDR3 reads CASSWAGGAGELFF. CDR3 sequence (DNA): TGTGCCAGTAGTTGGGCGGGAGGCGCCGGGGAGCTGTTTTTT.

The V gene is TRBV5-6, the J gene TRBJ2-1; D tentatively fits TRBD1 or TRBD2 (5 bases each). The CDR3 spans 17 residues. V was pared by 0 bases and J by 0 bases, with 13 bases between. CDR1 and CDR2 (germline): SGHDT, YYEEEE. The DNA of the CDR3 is TGTGCCAGCAGCTTGGTGAGGGGACCACGCTCCTACAATGAGCAGTTCTTC. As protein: CASSLVRGPRSYNEQFF.